Listed here are 28 T cell receptor beta chains from one sample, sequenced in a study of cytomegalovirus exposure and HLA in healthy donors. PCR was performed using 60 Vbeta and 13 Jbeta primers. Sequenced by immunoSEQ multiplex PCR; TCRdb stores in-frame clones only, minus some. The sample lists some 130,000 clones, about 80% seen once, with 5% to 8.5% in the top ten. The sequencing sample was made of PBMCs. These receptors all stem from a man aged 35 to 55 in good health and CMV-seropositive.

This clone has only a few counts. The gene calls are TRBV2 and TRBJ2-5; possible D gene TRBD2, 8 bases. In germline, CDR1 is SNHLY, CDR2 FYNNEI. CDR3 length: 16 residues. Trimming took 4 bases from V and 3 from J, leaving 18 bases between them. CDR3 bases: TGTGCCAGCAGTGCGGGGGGGGGCGACAGGGAAGAGACCCAGTACTTC. It encodes CASSAGGGDREETQYF.

The chain carries TRBV27 and TRBJ2-1; 8 bases are shared with TRBD2. CDR1 is MNHEY and CDR2 is SMNVEV in the germline V gene (reference sequence). The CDR3 is 14 amino acids. J gave up 15 bases and V 3 bases, and 13 bases lay outside the gene matches. In nucleotides, the CDR3 is TGTGCCAGCAGTTTCCCCCCTGTGAGCGGGAGATTGTTCTTC. Residues: CASSFPPVSGRLFF.

The chain recombines TRBV5-4 with TRBJ2-3; possible D gene TRBD2, 7 bases. V shed 4 bases and J shed 5 bases, with 17 bases lying between them. Looked up from germline, CDR1 is SGHNT and CDR2 is YYREEE (reference sequence). The CDR3 is made up of 15 amino acids. The CDR3: CASSPKGGHGDTQYF. The CDR3 nucleotides are TGTGCCAGCAGCCCCAAGGGGGGGCACGGAGATACGCAGTATTTT.

This clone occurred a few times. The V gene is TRBV4-1, the J gene TRBJ1-1; 7 bases match TRBD1. The ends lost 1 base at V and 5 bases at J; junction bases unmatched: 4. The CDR3 length is 14 residues. Germline CDR1 and CDR2: MGHRA and YSYEKL. The CDR3 region has the DNA TGCGCCAGCAGCCAAGTGACAGGGAGTACTGAAGCTTTCTTT. This gives the protein CASSQVTGSTEAFF.

The chain recombines TRBV19 with TRBJ2-1, with D maybe TRBD2 (6 bases). V dropped 5 bases and J dropped 8 bases, with 19 bases sitting between them. This CDR3 spans 15 amino acids. CDR1 is LNHDA, CDR2 SQIVND, per germline (reference sequence). The CDR3 is CASSVGTPAMYEQFF. CDR3 coding DNA: TGTGCCAGTAGTGTGGGGACTCCAGCCATGTATGAGCAGTTCTTC.

This clone has only a few counts. The V call is TRBV30, the J call TRBJ2-5; D remains unclear. Germline V lookup: CDR1 GTSNPN, CDR2 SVGIG (reference sequence). Trimming removed 1 base from V and 1 base from J, with 7 bases in between. This CDR3 region has 13 residues. CDR3 in DNA: TGTGCCTGGAGTGCGGAGAGCCAAGAGACCCAGTACTTC. Protein sequence: CAWSAESQETQYF.

This sequence joins TRBV28 and TRBJ1-2; D unclear. The germline gives CDR1 MDHEN, CDR2 SYDVKM. This CDR3 comprises 16 residues. Trimming cost V 4 bases and J 3 bases, with 18 bases left between them. The CDR3 reads CASSSLRELRDYGYTF. In DNA form, the CDR3 reads TGTGCCAGCAGTTCCCTCCGGGAACTACGGGACTATGGCTACACCTTC.

CDR3 nucleotide sequence: TGTGCCAGTAGTATGAGCGGGTTGAACATTCAGTACTTC. This sequence encodes CASSMSGLNIQYF. The V and J genes are TRBV19 and TRBJ2-4; the D gene is possibly TRBD2 (6 bases). The ends were cut back, 3 bases at V and 7 bases at J, with 10 bases in the middle. The V gene's germline CDR1 is LNHDA and CDR2 SQIVND (reference sequence). The CDR3 has 13 residues.

The chain has TRBV27 and TRBJ1-5; D not resolved. The V end lost 6 bases, the J end lost 3 bases, and 9 bases lay between the germline ends. This CDR3 contains 13 residues. Germline V gene data show CDR1 as MNHEY and CDR2 as SMNVEV (reference sequence). In DNA form, the CDR3 reads TGTGCCAGCAGCCTAGGATACAATCAGCCCCAGCATTTT. Protein product: CASSLGYNQPQHF.

The chain links TRBV7-3 to TRBJ2-1, with 7 bases identical to TRBD2. V lost 3 bases and J lost 3; bases outside the gene matches: 11. CDR1 is SGHTA, CDR2 FQGTGA, per germline. This CDR3 has 17 residues. Here the CDR3 reads CASSFFGAGVGYNEQFF. The CDR3 coding sequence is TGTGCCAGCAGCTTCTTCGGCGCGGGAGTGGGCTACAATGAGCAGTTCTTC.

The rearrangement uses TRBV6-7 and TRBJ2-3; the match to TRBD2 covers 11 bases. TRBV6-7 is designated an ORF whose function remains uncertain. The CDR3 is made up of 16 amino acids. With 0 bases clipped from V and 6 bases from J, the junction kept 5 bases outside the gene matches. CDR3 protein: CASSYSLAGEMDTQYF. The CDR3 DNA follows: TGTGCCAGCAGTTACTCACTAGCGGGAGAGATGGATACGCAGTATTTT.

The chain combines TRBV9 with TRBJ1-4; D is undetermined. The ends were cut back, 4 bases at V and 7 bases at J, with 11 bases in the middle. Germline V CDR1 and CDR2: SGDLS, YYNGEE. This CDR3 spans 13 amino acids. CDR3 residues: CASSLSRGEKLFF. CDR3 sequence (DNA): TGTGCCAGCAGCTTATCAAGAGGTGAAAAACTGTTTTTT.

The count of this clone is one. The V and J genes are TRBV6-5 and TRBJ2-1; D uncertain. Trimming stripped 5 bases from V and 6 bases from J, with 17 bases between. The CDR3 is made up of 15 amino acids. Germline-derived CDR1 and CDR2 are MNHEY and SVGAGI. For the CDR3, the DNA is TGTGCCAGCAGTCGCAGGTGGCTTGGGTTCAATGAGCAGTTCTTC. Protein: CASSRRWLGFNEQFF.

The chain uses TRBV19 and TRBJ2-1; 11 nucleotides line up with TRBD2. This CDR3 is 15 amino acids long. Germline CDR1 LNHDA, CDR2 SQIVND (reference sequence). Unmatched junction bases numbered 5, after V lost 1 base and J lost 9 bases. For the CDR3, the DNA is TGTGCCAGTAGTATAGGGGTAGCGGGAGGGTCTGAGCAGTTCTTC. Translation: CASSIGVAGGSEQFF.

This clone was recorded a few times. The CDR3 DNA sequence: TGTGCCAGCAGATTACAGGGGGCCTCTGAAGCTTTCTTT. Amino acid sequence: CASRLQGASEAFF. The chain has TRBV28 and TRBJ1-1, with 9 bases aligning to TRBD1. J lost 6 bases, V lost 6 bases, and 5 bases had no gene match. The CDR3 runs to 13 residues. Germline V gives CDR1 MDHEN, CDR2 SYDVKM.

V usage is TRBV7-9 and J usage is TRBJ1-1, with D possibly TRBD1 on 5 matching bases. Germline V gives CDR1 SEHNR, CDR2 FQNEAQ (reference sequence). Trimming stripped 1 base from V and 8 bases from J, with 8 bases between. The CDR3 extends over 12 amino acids. CDR3 DNA sequence: TGTGCCAGCAGCTTAGGACAGAAAGAAGCTTTCTTT. This codes for CASSLGQKEAFF.

V gene TRBV10-3 combines with J gene TRBJ2-1, with D perhaps matching TRBD1 (6 bases). This CDR3 has 14 residues. Between the trimmed V and J ends, which lost 4 bases and 8 bases, there was a span of 15 bases. Germline V gives CDR1 ENHRY, CDR2 SYGVKD. The CDR3 DNA reads as TGTGCCATCAGTGGGCAGGCAGGGGATTATGAGCAGTTCTTC. It yields the protein CAISGQAGDYEQFF.

This clone was picked up a small number of times. The CDR3 DNA follows: TGTGCCTGGAGTCCTCGGGGAGTGTCCGGGGAGCTGTTTTTT. Amino acids: CAWSPRGVSGELFF. The chain employs TRBV30 and TRBJ2-2, with D possibly matching TRBD2 (5 bases). The germline V and J ends were trimmed by 2 bases and 6 bases, with 13 bases remaining between them. CDR1 is GTSNPN and CDR2 is SVGIG in the germline V gene (reference sequence). The CDR3 contains 14 residues.

V is TRBV13 and J is TRBJ1-1, with D perhaps matching TRBD1 (5 bases). V was shortened by 4 bases and J by 1 base, with 10 bases between the two germline ends. The V gene's germline CDR1 is PRHDT and CDR2 FYEKMQ (reference sequence). The length of the CDR3 is 14 residues. CDR3 sequence: CASSWGDSNTEAFF. DNA for the CDR3: TGTGCCAGCAGCTGGGGGGACTCGAACACTGAAGCTTTCTTT.

The chain links TRBV2 to TRBJ1-1; TRBD1 matches 7 bases. Germline loops: CDR1 SNHLY, CDR2 FYNNEI. V lost 5 bases to trimming and J lost 0 bases; unmatched junction nucleotides: 6. This CDR3 comprises 15 residues. CDR3 coding DNA: TGTGCCAGCAGTCGGGACAGTCCCATGAACACTGAAGCTTTCTTT. Residues: CASSRDSPMNTEAFF.

The CDR3 sequence is CASSLSAGGISEQFF. DNA for the CDR3: TGTGCCAGCAGCTTAAGTGCGGGAGGGATAAGTGAGCAGTTCTTC. V gene TRBV7-3 combines with J gene TRBJ2-1; 9 bases fit TRBD2. The ends lost 1 base at V and 9 bases at J; junction bases unmatched: 7. In germline, CDR1 is SGHTA, CDR2 FQGTGA. The CDR3 runs 15 residues.

This clone has just a few counts. The gene calls are TRBV25-1 and TRBJ2-1; TRBD2 matches at 12 bases. Germline CDR1 is MGHDK and CDR2 is SYGVNS. The CDR3 covers 11 residues. This CDR3 is CELTSGRFGFF. Here the CDR3 DNA reads TGTGAATTGACTAGCGGGAGATTTGGGTTCTTC.

The chain recombines TRBV2 with TRBJ2-7, with 7 bases fitting TRBD2. CDR1 and CDR2 from the germline V gene are SNHLY and FYNNEI. The junction had 7 bases not matched to a gene; V was cut back by 0 bases and J by 2 bases. This CDR3 region has 16 residues. The CDR3 sequence: CASSEAWAGAAYEQYF. The CDR3 DNA reads TGTGCCAGCAGTGAAGCCTGGGCGGGAGCGGCCTACGAGCAGTACTTC. The whole variable domain, filled in from reference TRBV2 and TRBJ2-7, reads EPEVTQTPSHQVTQMGQEVILRCVPISNHLYFYWYRQILGQKVEFLVSFYNNEISEKSEIFDDQFSVERPDGSNFTLKIRSTKLEDSAMYFCASSEAWAGAAYEQYFGPGTRLTVT.

This chain connects TRBV19 to TRBJ1-2, with 7 bases identical to TRBD1. The germline V gene encodes CDR1 LNHDA and CDR2 SQIVND (reference sequence). The CDR3 is 14 amino acids. The J segment lost 2 bases and the V segment lost 7 bases, leaving 7 bases of the junction unmatched. The CDR3 sequence: CASNIGTVNYGYTF. The CDR3 DNA is TGTGCCAGTAACATCGGGACAGTAAACTATGGCTACACCTTC.

V gene TRBV14 combines with J gene TRBJ2-3; TRBD2 aligns across 12 bases. Germline CDR1 reads SGHDN; CDR2 reads FVKESK. The CDR3 has 17 amino acids. V lost 3 bases and J lost 1; bases outside the gene matches: 5. The CDR3, as DNA: TGTGCCAGCAGCCACGGACTAGCGGGATACGGCACAGATACGCAGTATTTT. It yields the protein CASSHGLAGYGTDTQYF.

The rearrangement joins TRBV6-5 to TRBJ2-7; TRBD2 agrees at 14 bases. The ends lost 2 bases at V and 6 bases at J; junction bases unmatched: 0. The CDR3 runs to 14 residues. CDR1 MNHEY and CDR2 SVGAGI come from the germline V gene. CDR3 sequence reads: CASSYGTSGSEQYF. CDR3 coding DNA: TGTGCCAGCAGTTACGGGACTAGCGGGAGCGAGCAGTACTTC.

J is TRBJ1-1 and V is TRBV7-9; D is unresolved. This CDR3 contains 13 residues. Germline-derived CDR1 and CDR2 are SEHNR and FQNEAQ (reference sequence). Between the trimmed V and J ends, which lost 5 bases and 1 base, there was a span of 8 bases. This CDR3 is CASSPDSNTEAFF. CDR3 bases: TGTGCCAGCAGCCCCGACTCGAACACTGAAGCTTTCTTT.

The chain couples TRBV5-1 to TRBJ2-7; D remains ambiguous. The CDR3 extends over 16 amino acids. Looked up from germline, CDR1 is SGHRS and CDR2 is YFSETQ. Trimming removed 0 bases from V and 1 base from J, with 14 bases in between. The CDR3 here is CASSLGPGAPSYEQYF. The DNA for the CDR3 is TGCGCCAGCAGCTTGGGGCCAGGTGCCCCTTCCTACGAGCAGTACTTC.